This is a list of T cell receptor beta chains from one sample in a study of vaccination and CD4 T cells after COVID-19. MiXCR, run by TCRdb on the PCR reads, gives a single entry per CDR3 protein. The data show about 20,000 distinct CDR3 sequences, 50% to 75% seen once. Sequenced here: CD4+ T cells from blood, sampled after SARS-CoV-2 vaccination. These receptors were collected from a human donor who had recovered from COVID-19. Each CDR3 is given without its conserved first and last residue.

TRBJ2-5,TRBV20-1,SARDPAVLGTQY
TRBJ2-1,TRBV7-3,ASSLMGGRLNEQF
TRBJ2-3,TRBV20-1,SARDMLRTDTQY
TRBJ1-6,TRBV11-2,ASSFSAGQSNSPLH
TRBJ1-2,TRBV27,ASSLKAGGHYGYT
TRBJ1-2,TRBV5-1,ASSFGQGAHGGYT
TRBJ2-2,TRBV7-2,ASSVLGTGELF
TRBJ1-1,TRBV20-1,SAREGTDTEAF
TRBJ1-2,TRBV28,ASDKGVAGYT
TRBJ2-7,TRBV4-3,ASSRQTSGSSGSYEQY
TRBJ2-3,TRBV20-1,SARRAASTDTQY
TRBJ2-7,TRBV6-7,ARPFTSGSVYEQY
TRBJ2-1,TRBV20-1,SAPLAGGRNEQF
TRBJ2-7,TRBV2,ASTGQGVASSYEQY
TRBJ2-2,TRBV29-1,SVKGQGEWTGELF
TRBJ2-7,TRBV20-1,SATHTSGRRGEQY
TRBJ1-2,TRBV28,ASGDSPILFNYGYT
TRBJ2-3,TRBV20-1,SARDQGLAGTDTQY
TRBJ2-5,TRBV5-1,ASSGSEVGETQY
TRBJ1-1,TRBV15,ATSRDAANTEAF
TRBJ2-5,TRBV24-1,ATSDPTRGLGGQETQY
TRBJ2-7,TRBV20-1,SAHRRDRVREQY
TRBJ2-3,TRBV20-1,SARGLAGRQDTQY
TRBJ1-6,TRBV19,ASSIGENSPLH
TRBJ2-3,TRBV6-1,ASSPRLAGTDTQY
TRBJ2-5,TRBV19,ASSSASGRFETQY
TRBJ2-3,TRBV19,ASSSQSGREPDTQY
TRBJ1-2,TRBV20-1,SARVVAGGNYGYT
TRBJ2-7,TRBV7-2,ASSTRTGVNEQY
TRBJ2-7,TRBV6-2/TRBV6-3,ASSYRPGLAGTYEQY
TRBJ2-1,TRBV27,ASSRPPYNEQF
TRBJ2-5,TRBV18,ASSPTGQQETQY
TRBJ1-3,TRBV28,ASSLLHRTGNTIY
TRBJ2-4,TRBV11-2,ASGIKGIQY
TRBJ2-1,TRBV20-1,SAPRTGSVNEQF
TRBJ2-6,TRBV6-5,ASSYSNSGANVLT
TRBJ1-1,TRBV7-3,ASSPQGGTEAF
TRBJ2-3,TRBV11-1,ASRKGRAMDTQY
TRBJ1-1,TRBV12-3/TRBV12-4,ASRQLSNTEAF
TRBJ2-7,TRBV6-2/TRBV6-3,ASSPPSYVVGTEDYEQY